The 25 T cell receptor beta chains below all came from one sample that was sequenced in a study of cytomegalovirus exposure and HLA in healthy donors. This PCR relied on a set of 60 Vbeta primers and 13 Jbeta primers. Measured with immunoSEQ multiplex PCR; TCRdb has only the in-frame clones, and not every one. The sample lists about 160,000 clones, around 80% occurring once. Sample: PBMCs. The origin of the receptors is a man in his forties or fifties in good health and CMV-seronegative.

The CDR3 region is CSVGETTGNTIYF. The CDR3 region has the DNA TGCAGCGTCGGGGAGACGACTGGAAACACCATATATTTT. The chain joins TRBV29-1 to TRBJ1-3; D is ambiguous. The CDR3 sequence is 13 residues long. Germline-derived CDR1 and CDR2 are SQVTM and ANQGSEA. V lost 6 bases and J 2 bases, leaving 11 bases between the germline ends.

Concerning this clone itself: Different DNA sequences within this sample yield the same CDR3. In nucleotides, the CDR3 is TGTGCCAGCAGTGTTTATTTCACCGGGGAGCTGTTTTTT. It codes for CASSVYFTGELFF. The V gene is TRBV28, the J gene TRBJ2-2; D is uncertain. Trimming removed 5 bases at V and 4 bases at J, with 8 bases between. This CDR3 comprises 13 residues. Germline V CDR1 and CDR2: MDHEN, SYDVKM. The whole variable domain, remainder taken from reference TRBV28 and TRBJ2-2, is DVKVTQSSRYLVKRTGEKVFLECVQDMDHENMFWYRQDPGLGLRLIYFSYDVKMKEKGDIPEGYSVSREKKERFSLILESASTNQTSMYLCASSVYFTGELFFGEGSRLTVL.

V is TRBV6-1 and J is TRBJ2-6; the D gene is possibly TRBD2 (5 bases). The germline V and J ends were trimmed by 2 bases and 0 bases, with 8 bases remaining between them. CDR1 MNHNS and CDR2 SASEGT come from the germline V gene. CDR3 size: 16 residues. CDR3 sequence (DNA): TGTGCCAGCAGTGAAAGACGGGGCTCTGGGGCCAACGTCCTGACTTTC. Translated, it gives CASSERRGSGANVLTF.

The chain combines TRBV27 with TRBJ2-7, with 10 bases lining up with TRBD1. CDR1 is MNHEY, CDR2 SMNVEV, per germline (reference sequence). V was pared by 6 bases and J by 4 bases, with 6 bases of the junction left unmatched. This CDR3 has 14 amino acids. The CDR3 loop is CASSMGQGKYEQYF. The CDR3 coding sequence is TGTGCCAGCAGCATGGGACAGGGGAAATACGAGCAGTACTTC.

The rearrangement links TRBV7-9 to TRBJ2-2; the D is unclear. The CDR3 is 14 amino acids. The V gene's germline CDR1 is SEHNR and CDR2 FQNEAQ (reference sequence). The ends were cut back, 6 bases at V and 3 bases at J, with 11 bases in the middle. The DNA of the CDR3 is TGTGCCAGCAGAGCCCCCGAGGACACCGGGGAGCTGTTTTTT. Amino acid sequence: CASRAPEDTGELFF.

The gene calls are TRBV25-1 and TRBJ2-1; TRBD2 agrees at 7 bases. The CDR3 contains 16 residues. The germline V gene has CDR1 MGHDK and CDR2 SYGVNS. V lost 1 base and J lost 6; bases outside the gene matches: 9. CDR3 amino acids: CASSESGRVRSNEQFF. The DNA for the CDR3 is TGTGCCAGCAGTGAATCAGGGAGGGTTAGAAGCAATGAGCAGTTCTTC.

The chain uses TRBV29-1 and TRBJ2-3; perhaps TRBD2 as D (5 bases). Germline V CDR1 and CDR2: SQVTM, ANQGSEA. CDR3 length equals 11 residues. Deletions cut 6 bases from V and 6 bases from J, with 10 bases between. This chain's CDR3 is CSVPWRDTQYF. In DNA, the CDR3 is TGCAGCGTGCCTTGGAGGGATACGCAGTATTTT.

The chain links TRBV4-1 to TRBJ2-5, with 9 bases matching TRBD1. The end of the DNA is better explained by TRBJ2-7, so the J call may be wrong. The CDR3 runs to 13 residues. Germline loops: CDR1 MGHRA, CDR2 YSYEKL. CDR3 nucleotide sequence: TGCGCCAGCAGGAATACAGGGGGCGACGAGCAGTACTTC. Protein: CASRNTGGDEQYF.

This clone was counted only a few times. The CDR3 nucleotides read TGCAGCGCTGCGAGGGATAGCAATCAGCCCCAGCATTTT. Amino acids: CSAARDSNQPQHF. The genes are TRBV29-1 and TRBJ1-5; D is ambiguous. Germline CDR1 SQVTM, CDR2 ANQGSEA. V was cut by 7 bases and J by 0 bases, with 10 bases left in between. CDR3 length equals 13 residues.

This clone was seen more than once but under ten times. Relative to the germline gene, one junction end is altered; a read error may explain this. This sequence joins TRBV27 and TRBJ2-6; possibly TRBD1 for D (5 bases). Germline CDR1 MNHEY, CDR2 SMNVEV (reference sequence). This CDR3 region has 14 residues. The CDR3 protein is CASSSRSGANGLTF. CDR3 nucleotides: TGTGCCAGCAGTTCAAGGTCTGGGGCCAACGGCCTGACTTTC.

V is TRBV14 and J is TRBJ2-3; weak D call: TRBD2 (6 bases). The CDR3 totals 17 residues. Germline lookup yields CDR1 SGHDN and CDR2 FVKESK. The V end lost 5 bases, the J end lost 1 base, and 19 bases lay between the germline ends. The CDR3 loop reads CASSFRTPRRGTDTQYF. The CDR3 DNA follows: TGTGCCAGCAGCTTCAGAACCCCAAGGAGGGGCACAGATACGCAGTATTTT.

The chain joins TRBV15 to TRBJ2-7; D perhaps matches TRBD2 (7 bases). V was clipped by 1 base and J by 0 bases, with 13 bases between them. In germline, CDR1 is LNHNV, CDR2 YYDKDF (reference sequence). The CDR3 has 16 residues. The CDR3 DNA reads TGTGCCACCAGCAGAGGGCGGGGGCCGAGCTCCTACGAGCAGTACTTC. It yields the protein CATSRGRGPSSYEQYF.

This chain connects TRBV5-1 to TRBJ2-3; a possible D gene is TRBD1 (6 bases). Germline-derived CDR1 and CDR2 are SGHRS and YFSETQ. CDR3 size: 14 residues. V shed 5 bases and J shed 4 bases, with 14 bases lying between them. In DNA, the CDR3 is TGCGCCAGCAGTAGAGTCAGGGGATCAGATACGCAGTATTTT. Protein sequence: CASSRVRGSDTQYF. The full variable domain, with the rest looked up from reference TRBV5-1 and TRBJ2-3, is KAGVTQTPRYLIKTRGQQVTLSCSPISGHRSVSWYQQTPGQGLQFLFEYFSETQRNKGNFPGRFSGRQFSNSRSEMNVSTLELGDSALYLCASSRVRGSDTQYFGPGTRLTVL.

The genes are TRBV6-5 and TRBJ2-2; TRBD1 agrees at 9 bases. With V trimmed by 7 bases and J by 6 bases, 6 bases remained unmatched. This CDR3 has 14 amino acids. The germline CDR1 and CDR2 sequences are MNHEY and SVGAGI. The CDR3: CASKKQGAPGELFF. In DNA, the CDR3 is TGTGCCAGCAAGAAACAGGGGGCCCCCGGGGAGCTGTTTTTT.

This chain links TRBV7-6 with TRBJ2-2; 12 bases are a match to TRBD2. V lost 2 bases, J lost 4 bases, and 11 bases stayed unmatched. The CDR3 extends over 19 amino acids. Germline CDR1 and CDR2: SGHVS and FNYEAQ. The CDR3 DNA reads as TGTGCCAGCAGCTTACGGCTAGGACTAGCGGGGCTTGGCACCGGGGAGCTGTTTTTT. Translation: CASSLRLGLAGLGTGELFF.

The chain carries TRBV6-5 and TRBJ2-7, with 8 bases fitting TRBD1. This CDR3 is 13 amino acids long. V gave up 6 bases and J gave up 5 bases; unmatched junction bases: 6. Germline loops: CDR1 MNHEY, CDR2 SVGAGI. The CDR3 bases are TGTGCCAGCAGGCGGACAGGGAACGACGAGCAGTACTTC. Its protein is CASRRTGNDEQYF.

This chain connects TRBV18 to TRBJ2-5, with D hard to call. Per the germline V gene, CDR1 is KGHSH and CDR2 is LQKENI. This CDR3 comprises 13 residues. V gave up 3 bases and J gave up 2 bases, with 7 bases separating them. The CDR3 region has the DNA TGTGCCAGCTCACCTCAGATACAAGAGACCCAGTACTTC. Translated: CASSPQIQETQYF.

The DNA for the CDR3 is TGTGCCAGCAGTCCCGGGGTGGGACAGGGGCTCCACACAGATACGCAGTATTTT. Translation: CASSPGVGQGLHTDTQYF. The chain has TRBV28 and TRBJ2-3; 10 nucleotides line up with TRBD1. With V trimmed by 5 bases and J by 2 bases, 13 bases remained unmatched. CDR1 is MDHEN, CDR2 SYDVKM, per germline. The CDR3 sequence is 18 residues long.

This chain links TRBV2 with TRBJ2-5; D gene uncertain. Gene TRBJ2-7 matches the end of the DNA better, so the J call may be wrong. This CDR3 has 14 amino acids. Germline-derived CDR1 and CDR2 are SNHLY and FYNNEI. CDR3 bases: TGTGCCAGCAGTGACGGATACAGACCCTACGAGCAGTACTTC. It specifies CASSDGYRPYEQYF.

V is TRBV14 and J is TRBJ2-2, with a possible D match to TRBD2 (5 bases). This CDR3 is 13 amino acids long. Germline V CDR1 and CDR2: SGHDN, FVKESK. Trimming stripped 5 bases from V and 6 bases from J, with 10 bases between. DNA for the CDR3: TGTGCCAGCAGCATACGCGGGCCCGGGGAGCTGTTTTTT. Translation: CASSIRGPGELFF.

Written as DNA, the CDR3 is TGTGCCAGCAGCTCCACTAGTTTGGCCAGTCAGTACTTC. This gives the protein CASSSTSLASQYF. The chain recombines TRBV7-2 with TRBJ2-4; tentative D call: TRBD2 (5 bases). Germline CDR1 SGHTA, CDR2 FQGNSA. This CDR3 has 13 residues. V was shortened by 4 bases and J by 12 bases, with 16 bases between the two germline ends.

The gene calls are TRBV6-6 and TRBJ2-1; perhaps TRBD1 as D (5 bases). With 6 bases removed from V and 8 bases from J, the gap between germline ends came to 11 bases. Germline lookup yields CDR1 MNHNY and CDR2 SVGAGI (reference sequence). This CDR3 is 12 amino acids long. CDR3: CASRVQAYEQFF. The CDR3 nucleotides read TGTGCCAGCAGGGTACAGGCCTATGAGCAGTTCTTC.

This clone occurred a few times. The chain uses TRBV5-1 and TRBJ1-1, with D possibly matching TRBD1 (5 bases). V gave up 0 bases and J gave up 3 bases, with 6 bases separating them. The CDR3 length is 13 residues. The germline V gene encodes CDR1 SGHRS and CDR2 YFSETQ. The CDR3 is CASSLGGDTEAFF. CDR3 bases: TGCGCCAGCAGCTTGGGGGGGGACACTGAAGCTTTCTTT.

This clone was counted a single time. J is TRBJ2-7 and V is TRBV28, with 10 bases that match TRBD1. Trimming cost V 5 bases and J 9 bases; bases outside gene matches: 4. Germline V gene lookup returns CDR1 MDHEN and CDR2 SYDVKM. The length of the CDR3 is 12 residues. The chain's CDR3 is CASSLGQGPQYF. The CDR3 DNA reads TGTGCCAGCAGTCTGGGACAGGGGCCGCAGTACTTC.

The count of this clone is one. This sequence joins TRBV2 and TRBJ1-4, with 8 nucleotides matching TRBD1. Unmatched junction bases numbered 8, after V lost 11 bases and J lost 3 bases. The CDR3 is made up of 14 amino acids. CDR1 is SNHLY, CDR2 FYNNEI, per germline. Here the CDR3 reads CAGAGQGPNEKLFF. As DNA, the CDR3 is TGTGCCGGGGCCGGACAGGGACCTAATGAAAAACTGTTTTTT.